This TCR beta chain was captured by sequencing in a study of blood T cells in healthy people across ages. The germline V gene encodes CDR1 SSHAT and CDR2 FNYEAQ (reference sequence). CDR3 size: 16 residues. This clonotype was counted only a few times. A junction boundary mismatches the germline segment, possibly from a read error. A second PCR, run for roughly 7 to 11 cycles, used a sample-barcoded 5' primer plus a J-beta primer mix. TCRdb reanalysed the 5' RACE reads using MiXCR and keeps one entry per CDR3 protein. The sample holds hundreds of thousands of distinct CDR3 sequences, 25% seen once. These same records also appear under a second study, on T cells of mothers and their children.

This clonotype originated in a boy aged 5 to 17 in good health. Sequenced material: blood. This chain uses TRBV7-7 with TRBJ2-5, with 10 bases fitting TRBD2. This CDR3 reads CASSLGLAGEQETQYF. The CDR3 DNA is TGTGCTAGCAGCTTAGGTCTAGCGGGAGAGCAAGAGACCCAGTACTTC.